The present T cell receptor (beta chain) was sequenced within a study of CD8 T cells in ankylosing spondylitis. V dropped 3 bases and J dropped 2 bases, with 12 bases sitting between them. Germline values: CDR1 KGHDR, CDR2 SFDVKD. CDR3 length equals 15 residues. Points from the study as a whole: One TCR beta motif, made up of under ten highly homologous variants, appeared characteristic of ankylosing spondylitis blood.

In regard to this clonotype: Its matching antigen is unknown.

MiXCR, applied by TCRdb to the 5' RACE reads, yields one record per CDR3 protein. The sample lists some 250,000 distinct CDR3 sequences; roughly 25% were seen once. Material: blood, either unsorted or a sorted T cell fraction (not recorded which). The chain recombines TRBV24-1 with TRBJ1-2; the D gene is possibly TRBD1 (5 bases). The receptor comes from a male donor with ankylosing spondylitis or in good health (not recorded which). The CDR3 region is CATSDARGLNYGYTF. The CDR3 DNA is TGTGCCACCAGTGATGCGCGGGGACTCAACTATGGCTACACCTTC.